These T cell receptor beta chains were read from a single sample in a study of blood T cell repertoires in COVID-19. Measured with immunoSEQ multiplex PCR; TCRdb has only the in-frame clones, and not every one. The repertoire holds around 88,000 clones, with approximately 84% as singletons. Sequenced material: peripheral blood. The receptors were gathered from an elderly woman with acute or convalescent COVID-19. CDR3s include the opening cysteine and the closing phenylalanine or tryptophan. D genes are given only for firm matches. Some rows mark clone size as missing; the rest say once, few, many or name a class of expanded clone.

CASSRTGDGNYGYTF,TGTGCCAGTAGTAGGACAGGGGATGGTAACTATGGCTACACCTTC,TRBV19,TRBD1,TRBJ1-2,NA
CASSQGRTAAGDGYTF,TGTGCCAGCAGCCAAGGCCGGACAGCCGCGGGGGATGGCTACACCTTC,TRBV3-1/TRBV3-2,NA,TRBJ1-2,NA
CASSSGLSTDTQYF,TGCGCCAGCAGTTCGGGACTTAGCACAGATACGCAGTATTTT,TRBV5-1,NA,TRBJ2-3,once
CASSRGGGPLLNIQYF,TGTGCCAGCAGCCGCGGCGGGGGCCCTCTCTTAAACATTCAGTACTTC,TRBV7-9,NA,TRBJ2-4,NA
CASSSSSSSDTQYF,TGTGCCAGTAGCTCTTCTAGTTCGTCCGATACGCAGTATTTT,TRBV19,NA,TRBJ2-3,NA
CASSIGTEGASFQETQYF,TGTGCCAGCAGCATCGGGACAGAAGGGGCCAGCTTTCAAGAGACCCAGTACTTC,TRBV5-8,TRBD1,TRBJ2-5,NA
CASSPLEGAGNTIYF,TGTGCCAGCAGTCCCCTCGAGGGTGCCGGAAACACCATATATTTT,TRBV25-1,NA,TRBJ1-3,NA
CASSLGGGPISYNEQFF,TGTGCCAGCAGCTTAGGCGGGGGGCCCATCTCCTACAATGAGCAGTTCTTC,TRBV7-9,TRBD2,TRBJ2-1,many
CASRRDDMTTDTQYF,TGCGCCAGCAGGCGAGACGACATGACCACAGATACGCAGTATTTT,TRBV5-1,NA,TRBJ2-3,NA
CASSMTGYNEQFF,TGTGCCAGCAGCATGACAGGTTACAATGAGCAGTTCTTC,TRBV11-3,NA,TRBJ2-1,NA
CASSPQGAGNTIYF,TGTGCCAGCTCACCTCAGGGGGCTGGAAACACCATATATTTT,TRBV18,TRBD1,TRBJ1-3,once
CASSLEAGLNTGELFF,TGCGCCAGCAGCTTGGAGGCAGGGTTGAACACCGGGGAGCTGTTTTTT,TRBV5-1,NA,TRBJ2-2,NA
CASSPTVAGGRQETQYF,TGTGCCAGCTCACCTACGGTTGCGGGGGGGCGCCAAGAGACCCAGTACTTC,TRBV18,TRBD2,TRBJ2-5,NA
CSVQGYRGYGYTF,TGCAGCGTCCAGGGTTATAGAGGCTATGGCTACACCTTC,TRBV29-1,NA,TRBJ1-2,NA
CASSPGLIQETQYF,TGTGCCAGCAGCCCCGGACTGATCCAAGAGACCCAGTACTTC,TRBV7-9,NA,TRBJ2-5,NA
CASSTQQGRETQYF,TGTGCCAGCAGTACACAACAGGGCCGGGAGACCCAGTACTTC,TRBV28,NA,TRBJ2-5,NA
CASSPRTSGNTGELFF,TGTGCCAGCAGCCCCCGGACTAGCGGTAACACCGGGGAGCTGTTTTTT,TRBV5-4,TRBD2,TRBJ2-2,NA
CASSQVPPGGGNNSPLHF,TGCGCCAGCAGCCAAGTTCCCCCAGGGGGAGGAAATAATTCACCCCTCCACTTT,TRBV4-3,TRBD1,TRBJ1-6,NA
CASSIAQGSNTDTQYF,TGTGCCAGTAGTATCGCACAGGGGTCAAACACAGATACGCAGTATTTT,TRBV19,TRBD1,TRBJ2-3,NA
CASSLSDTQYF,TGTGCCAGCAGCTTGTCGGATACGCAGTATTTT,TRBV5-5,NA,TRBJ2-3,NA
CASRSGPSYNEQFF,TGTGCCAGCAGGTCGGGTCCCTCCTACAATGAGCAGTTCTTC,TRBV6-5,NA,TRBJ2-1,few
CASSQGDRGVGTDTQYF,TGCGCCAGCAGCCAAGGGGACAGGGGAGTGGGCACAGATACGCAGTATTTT,TRBV4-3,TRBD1,TRBJ2-3,NA
CASSHSNSPLHF,TGTGCCAGCAGCCACAGCAATTCACCCCTCCACTTT,TRBV7-9,NA,TRBJ1-6,NA
CARSLSPTGPANTGELFF,TGTGCCAGAAGCTTGTCCCCGACAGGGCCGGCGAACACCGGGGAGCTGTTTTTT,TRBV5-3,TRBD1,TRBJ2-2,NA
CASREPGQGVYEQYF,TGTGCCAGCAGAGAACCCGGACAGGGAGTCTACGAGCAGTACTTC,TRBV2,TRBD1,TRBJ2-7,NA
CASSGPGNTIYF,TGTGCCAGCAGTGGGCCAGGAAACACCATATATTTT,TRBV12-3/TRBV12-4,NA,TRBJ1-3,NA
CASSYGGGQPQHF,TGTGCCAGCAGTTACGGGGGCGGGCAGCCCCAGCATTTT,TRBV6-2/TRBV6-3,NA,TRBJ1-5,NA
CASSQDSTSDEQFF,TGTGCCAGCAGCCAAGACTCCACTTCGGATGAGCAGTTCTTC,TRBV14,NA,TRBJ2-1,NA
CASSYSTQGSYEQYF,TGTGCCAGCAGTTACTCGACACAGGGGTCCTACGAGCAGTACTTC,TRBV6-2/TRBV6-3,TRBD1,TRBJ2-7,NA
CASSLVAGELFF,TGTGCCAGCAGCTTGGTCGCCGGGGAGCTGTTTTTT,TRBV5-6,NA,TRBJ2-2,many
CASSLNEKLFF,TGTGCCAGCAGCCTGAATGAAAAACTGTTTTTT,TRBV2,NA,TRBJ1-4,NA
CARNSGTGGFGGANVLTF,TGTGCCAGGAACTCCGGGACAGGGGGTTTTGGTGGGGCCAACGTCCTGACTTTC,TRBV21-1,NA,TRBJ2-6,NA
CASSPGDRVTDTQYF,TGTGCCAGCTCACCAGGGGACAGGGTAACAGATACGCAGTATTTT,TRBV18,TRBD1,TRBJ2-3,NA
CASSYPTGGGYTF,TGTGCCAGCAGTTACCCGACAGGGGGTGGCTACACCTTC,TRBV6-5,TRBD1,TRBJ1-2,NA
CASSDRGAWDTQYF,TGTGCCAGCAGTGACCGGGGGGCCTGGGATACGCAGTATTTT,TRBV2,NA,TRBJ2-3,NA
CASSLGLRGKNEQFF,TGTGCCAGCAGCTTGGGGTTGAGGGGGAAGAATGAGCAGTTCTTC,TRBV7-8,NA,TRBJ2-1,few
CASSFGLPGEGEQFF,TGCGCCAGCAGCTTTGGACTGCCCGGTGAGGGAGAGCAGTTCTTC,TRBV5-1,NA,TRBJ2-1,NA
CASSTRVGRGSTDTQYF,TGTGCCAGCAGCACTCGAGTAGGGCGGGGGAGCACAGATACGCAGTATTTT,TRBV7-9,TRBD2,TRBJ2-3,NA
CASRGSAGPIYNEQFF,TGTGCCAGTAGGGGGTCGGCGGGGCCAATCTACAATGAGCAGTTCTTC,TRBV19,NA,TRBJ2-1,NA
CASSSQGQANYNEQFF,TGTGCCAGCAGCAGCCAGGGACAGGCAAACTACAATGAGCAGTTCTTC,TRBV9,TRBD1,TRBJ2-1,NA
CASSIPSGGAGVDEQFF,TGTGCCAGTAGTATCCCTAGCGGGGGGGCCGGGGTCGATGAGCAGTTCTTC,TRBV19,TRBD2,TRBJ2-1,NA
CASSVNSGGPRETQYF,TGTGCCAGCAGCGTCAATAGCGGGGGGCCGCGAGAGACCCAGTACTTC,TRBV9,TRBD2,TRBJ2-5,NA
CATKEGVGGELFF,TGTGCCACGAAAGAGGGGGTCGGCGGGGAGCTGTTTTTT,TRBV24-1,NA,TRBJ2-2,few
CASSFAGVNSPLHF,TGTGCCAGCAGTTTCGCAGGGGTTAATTCACCCCTCCACTTT,TRBV27,NA,TRBJ1-6,NA